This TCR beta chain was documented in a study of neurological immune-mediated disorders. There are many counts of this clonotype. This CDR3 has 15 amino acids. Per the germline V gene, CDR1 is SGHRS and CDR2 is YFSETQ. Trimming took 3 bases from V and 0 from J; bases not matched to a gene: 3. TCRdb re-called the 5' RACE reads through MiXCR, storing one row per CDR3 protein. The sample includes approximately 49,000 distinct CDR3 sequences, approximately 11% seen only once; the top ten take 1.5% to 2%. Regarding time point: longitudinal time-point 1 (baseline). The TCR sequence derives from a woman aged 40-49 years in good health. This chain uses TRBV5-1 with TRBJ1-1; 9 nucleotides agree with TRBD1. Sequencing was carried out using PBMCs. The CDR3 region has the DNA TGCGCCAGCAGCTCGGGACAGGGAATGAACACTGAAGCTTTCTTT. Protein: CASSSGQGMNTEAFF.